Presented here are 11 T cell receptor beta chains from one specimen sequenced in a study of T cell repertoires in urothelial bladder cancer. Produced via immunoSEQ multiplex PCR; TCRdb's table is partial and in-frame only. The table has over 450 clones, roughly 78% seen once. Sample: tumor-infiltrating cells from bladder cancer. The receptors were sampled from a human donor with urothelial carcinoma.

This chain's CDR3 is CASSFGPDLGAFF. CDR3 coding DNA: TGTGCCAGCAGCTTTGGACCAGACCTGGGAGCTTTCTTT. The chain has TRBV6-5 and TRBJ1-1; D uncertain. The germline gives CDR1 MNHEY, CDR2 SVGAGI. The CDR3 length is 13 residues. Trimming removed 6 bases from V and 10 bases from J, with 18 bases in between.

The chain carries TRBV7-6 and TRBJ1-1; 10 bases are a match to TRBD1. The ends lost 5 bases at V and 0 bases at J; junction bases unmatched: 6. The CDR3 has 16 amino acids. CDR1 is SGHVS and CDR2 is FNYEAQ in the germline V gene. The CDR3 region is CASSQGQGGMNTEAFF. The CDR3 nucleotides read TGTGCCAGCAGCCAAGGACAGGGGGGTATGAACACTGAAGCTTTCTTT.

The genes are TRBV29-1 and TRBJ1-3; D uncertain. The CDR3 sequence is 13 residues long. V gave up 7 bases and J gave up 2 bases, with 12 bases separating them. Germline V CDR1 and CDR2: SQVTM, ANQGSEA. The CDR3 loop reads CSAQVSTGNTIYF. CDR3 nucleotides: TGCAGCGCCCAAGTAAGCACTGGAAACACCATATATTTT.

The chain joins TRBV7-6 to TRBJ2-5; D may match TRBD1 or TRBD2 (5 bases each). Looked up from germline, CDR1 is SGHVS and CDR2 is FNYEAQ. Deletions cut 1 base from V and 5 bases from J, with 8 bases between. The CDR3 is made up of 13 amino acids. The DNA of the CDR3 is TGTGCCAGCAGCTTAGGGGGGATTGAGACCCAGTACTTC. This codes for CASSLGGIETQYF.

V gene TRBV5-5 combines with J gene TRBJ2-1; no definite D call. This CDR3 comprises 11 residues. The V gene lost 4 bases and the J gene lost 6 bases, with 5 bases spanning the gap. The germline V gene has CDR1 SGHKS and CDR2 YYEKEE (reference sequence). The CDR3 here is CASSPFNEQFF. DNA for the CDR3: TGTGCCAGCAGCCCCTTCAATGAGCAGTTCTTC.

This clone is deemed large. This chain connects TRBV4-2 to TRBJ1-5, with 8 bases that match TRBD1. CDR3 size: 16 residues. Trimming at V came to 0 bases and at J to 5 bases, leaving 6 bases not matched to a gene. CDR1 LGHNA and CDR2 YNFKEQ come from the germline V gene. This chain's CDR3 is CASSQDLQGEDQPQHF. The CDR3 DNA is TGTGCCAGCAGCCAAGATCTACAGGGGGAGGATCAGCCCCAGCATTTT.

This sequence joins TRBV9 and TRBJ2-3; 11 bases are shared with TRBD2. The V segment lost 0 bases and the J segment 2 bases; nucleotides outside the gene matches: 8. There are 18 residues in the CDR3. Germline CDR1 reads SGDLS; CDR2 reads YYNGEE. The CDR3 DNA is TGTGCCAGCAGCGTAGAGGGGGGGACTAGCGGTTTCACAGATACGCAGTATTTT. Encoded protein: CASSVEGGTSGFTDTQYF.

The chain uses TRBV4-1 and TRBJ1-3; the D is unclear. Trimming shortened V by 2 bases and J by 0 bases, and 8 bases separated the two germline ends. The CDR3 runs 15 residues. CDR1 is MGHRA and CDR2 is YSYEKL in the germline V gene. CDR3 nucleotides: TGCGCCAGCAGCCAAAAACTAAGCTCTGGAAACACCATATATTTT. Its protein is CASSQKLSSGNTIYF.

This clone was picked up a small number of times. The chain employs TRBV6-1 and TRBJ2-5; D might be TRBD2 (5 bases). Trimming cost V 7 bases and J 2 bases, with 14 bases left between them. The V gene's germline CDR1 is MNHNS and CDR2 SASEGT. The CDR3 is made up of 14 amino acids. The CDR3 reads CASKGPGGQETQYF. The CDR3 DNA is TGTGCCAGCAAAGGGCCTGGAGGACAAGAGACCCAGTACTTC.

The chain is built from TRBV5-4 and TRBJ2-7; tentative D call: TRBD2 (6 bases). V shed 0 bases and J shed 2 bases, with 9 bases lying between them. CDR3 size: 14 residues. Germline V gene sequence: CDR1 SGHNT, CDR2 YYREEE (reference sequence). The CDR3 sequence is CASSLEPGAYEQYF. CDR3 nucleotides: TGTGCCAGCAGCTTGGAGCCGGGAGCCTACGAGCAGTACTTC. Looking up the rest from reference TRBV5-4 and TRBJ2-7 gives the full variable domain: ETGVTQSPTHLIKTRGQQVTLRCSSQSGHNTVSWYQQALGQGPQFIFQYYREEENGRGNFPPRFSGLQFPNYSSELNVNALELDDSALYLCASSLEPGAYEQYFGPGTRLTVT.

V is TRBV14 and J is TRBJ2-1; D is possibly TRBD1 or TRBD2 (5 bases each). Trimming removed 4 bases at V and 4 bases at J, with 20 bases between. The CDR3 runs 17 residues. Germline CDR1 reads SGHDN; CDR2 reads FVKESK. CDR3 DNA sequence: TGTGCCAGCAGCCGAGCCCGGGGACGCCGCGGGTACAATGAGCAGTTCTTC. Its translation: CASSRARGRRGYNEQFF.